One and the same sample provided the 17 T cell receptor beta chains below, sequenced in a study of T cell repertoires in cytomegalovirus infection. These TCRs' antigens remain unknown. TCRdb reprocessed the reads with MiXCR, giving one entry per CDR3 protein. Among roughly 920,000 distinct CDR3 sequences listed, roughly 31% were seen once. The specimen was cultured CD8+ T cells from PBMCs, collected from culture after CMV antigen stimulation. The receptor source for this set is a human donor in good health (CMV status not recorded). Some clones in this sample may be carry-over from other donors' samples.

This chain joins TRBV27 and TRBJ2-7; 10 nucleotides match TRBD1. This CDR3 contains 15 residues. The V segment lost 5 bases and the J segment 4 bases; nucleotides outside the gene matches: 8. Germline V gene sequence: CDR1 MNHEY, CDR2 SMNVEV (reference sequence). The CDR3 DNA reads TGTGCCAGCAGTCTCCCCGGGACAGGGGTATACGAGCAGTACTTC. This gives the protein CASSLPGTGVYEQYF.

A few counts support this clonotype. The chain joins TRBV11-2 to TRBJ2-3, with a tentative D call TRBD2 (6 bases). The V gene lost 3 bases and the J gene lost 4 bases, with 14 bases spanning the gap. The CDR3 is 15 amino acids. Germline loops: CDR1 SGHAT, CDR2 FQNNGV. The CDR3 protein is CASSFVGGFSDTQYF. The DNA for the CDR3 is TGTGCCAGCAGCTTCGTCGGGGGTTTTTCAGATACGCAGTATTTT.

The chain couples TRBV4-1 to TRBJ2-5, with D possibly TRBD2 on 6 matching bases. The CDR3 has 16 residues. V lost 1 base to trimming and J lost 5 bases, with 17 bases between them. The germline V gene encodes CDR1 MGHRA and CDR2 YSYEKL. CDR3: CASSQGASERIETQYF. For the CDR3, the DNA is TGCGCCAGCAGCCAAGGGGCTAGCGAGAGGATCGAGACCCAGTACTTC.

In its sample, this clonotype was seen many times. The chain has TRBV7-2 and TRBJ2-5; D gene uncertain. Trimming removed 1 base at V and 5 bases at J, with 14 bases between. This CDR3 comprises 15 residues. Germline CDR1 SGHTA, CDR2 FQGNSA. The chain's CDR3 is CASSLVFSPQETQYF. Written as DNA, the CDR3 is TGTGCCAGCAGCTTAGTATTTAGCCCGCAGGAGACCCAGTACTTC.

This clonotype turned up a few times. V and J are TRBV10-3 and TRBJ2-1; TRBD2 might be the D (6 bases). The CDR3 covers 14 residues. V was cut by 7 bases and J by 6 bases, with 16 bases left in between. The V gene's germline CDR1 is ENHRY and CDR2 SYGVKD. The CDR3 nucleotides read TGTGCCATCACCGACGGGGACTTCATCAATGAGCAGTTCTTC. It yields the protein CAITDGDFINEQFF.

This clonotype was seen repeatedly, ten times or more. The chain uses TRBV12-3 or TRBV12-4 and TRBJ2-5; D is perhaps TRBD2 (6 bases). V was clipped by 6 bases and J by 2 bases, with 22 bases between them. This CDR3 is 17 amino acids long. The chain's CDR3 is CASRGWRAGMVQETQYF. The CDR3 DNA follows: TGTGCCAGCAGGGGCTGGAGGGCAGGGATGGTGCAAGAGACCCAGTACTTC.

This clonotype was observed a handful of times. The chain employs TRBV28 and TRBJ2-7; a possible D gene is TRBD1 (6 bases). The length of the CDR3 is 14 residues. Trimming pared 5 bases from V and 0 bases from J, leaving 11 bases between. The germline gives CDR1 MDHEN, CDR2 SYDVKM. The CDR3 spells CASSQQDSSYEQYV. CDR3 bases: TGTGCCAGCAGTCAGCAGGACAGCTCCTACGAGCAGTACGTC.

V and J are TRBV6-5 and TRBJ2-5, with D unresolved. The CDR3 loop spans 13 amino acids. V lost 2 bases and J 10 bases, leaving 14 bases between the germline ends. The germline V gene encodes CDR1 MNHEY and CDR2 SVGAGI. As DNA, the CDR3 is TGTGCCAGCAGTTACGACGCCGTGCAAGGCCAGTACTTC. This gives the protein CASSYDAVQGQYF.

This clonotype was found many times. For the CDR3, the DNA is TGTGCCAGCAGCTCCGGCAAGGGGGAGGGGTGGAGCACCGGGGAGCTGTTTTTT. The encoded protein is CASSSGKGEGWSTGELFF. The chain carries TRBV7-6 and TRBJ2-2; maybe TRBD2 (7 bases). V lost 4 bases and J 4 bases, leaving 22 bases between the germline ends. The CDR3 totals 18 residues. Germline loops: CDR1 SGHVS, CDR2 FNYEAQ. Drawing the rest from reference TRBV7-6 and TRBJ2-2, the complete variable domain is GAGVSQSPRYKVTKRGQDVALRCDPISGHVSLYWYRQALGQGPEFLTYFNYEAQQDKSGLPNDRFSAERPEGSISTLTIQRTEQRDSAMYRCASSSGKGEGWSTGELFFGEGSRLTVL.

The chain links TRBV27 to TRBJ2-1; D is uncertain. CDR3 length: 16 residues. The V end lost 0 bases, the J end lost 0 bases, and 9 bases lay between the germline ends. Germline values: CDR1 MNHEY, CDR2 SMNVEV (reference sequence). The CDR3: CASSLSLPNSYNEQFF. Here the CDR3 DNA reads TGTGCCAGCAGTTTATCTCTCCCGAACTCCTACAATGAGCAGTTCTTC.

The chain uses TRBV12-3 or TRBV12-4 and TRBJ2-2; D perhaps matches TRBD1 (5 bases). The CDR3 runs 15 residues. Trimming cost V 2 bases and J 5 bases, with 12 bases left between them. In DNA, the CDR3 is TGTGCCAGCAGTTTATCGGCAGGGTGGACCGGGGAGCTGTTTTTT. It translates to CASSLSAGWTGELFF.

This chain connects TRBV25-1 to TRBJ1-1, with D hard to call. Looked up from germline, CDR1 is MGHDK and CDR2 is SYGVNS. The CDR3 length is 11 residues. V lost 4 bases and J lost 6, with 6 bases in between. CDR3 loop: CASSVDAEAFF. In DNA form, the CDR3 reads TGTGCCAGCAGTGTTGATGCTGAAGCTTTCTTT. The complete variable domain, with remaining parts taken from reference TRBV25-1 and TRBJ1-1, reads EADIYQTPRYLVIGTGKKITLECSQTMGHDKMYWYQQDPGMELHLIHYSYGVNSTEKGDLSSESTVSRIRTEHFPLTLESARPSHTSQYLCASSVDAEAFFGQGTRLTVV.

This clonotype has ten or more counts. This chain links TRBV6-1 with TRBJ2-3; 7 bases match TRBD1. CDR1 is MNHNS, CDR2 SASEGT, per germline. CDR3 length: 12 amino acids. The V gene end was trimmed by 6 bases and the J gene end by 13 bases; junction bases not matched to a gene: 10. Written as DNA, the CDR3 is TGTGCCAGCAGCCAAGGGGGCCGCGGCGAGTATTTT. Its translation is CASSQGGRGEYF.

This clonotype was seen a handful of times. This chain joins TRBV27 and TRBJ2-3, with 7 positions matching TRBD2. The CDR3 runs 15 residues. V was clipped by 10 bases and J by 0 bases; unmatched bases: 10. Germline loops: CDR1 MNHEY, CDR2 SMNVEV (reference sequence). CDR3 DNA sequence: TGTGCCACCACCCCCGCGGGGGTTAGCACAGATACGCAGTATTTT. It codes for CATTPAGVSTDTQYF.

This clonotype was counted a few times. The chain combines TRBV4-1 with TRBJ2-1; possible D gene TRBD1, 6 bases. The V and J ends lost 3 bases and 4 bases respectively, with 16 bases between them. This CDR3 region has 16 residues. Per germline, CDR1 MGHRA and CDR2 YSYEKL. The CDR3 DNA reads TGCGCCAGCAGCCAGACAGGTTACCCCCCATACAATGAGCAGTTCTTC. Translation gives CASSQTGYPPYNEQFF.

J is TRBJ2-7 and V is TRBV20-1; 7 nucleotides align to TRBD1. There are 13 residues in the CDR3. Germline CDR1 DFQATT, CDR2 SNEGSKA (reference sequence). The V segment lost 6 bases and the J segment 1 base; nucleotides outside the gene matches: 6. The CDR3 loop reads CSAPRTGSYEQYV. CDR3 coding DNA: TGCAGTGCCCCGCGGACAGGTTCCTACGAGCAGTACGTC.

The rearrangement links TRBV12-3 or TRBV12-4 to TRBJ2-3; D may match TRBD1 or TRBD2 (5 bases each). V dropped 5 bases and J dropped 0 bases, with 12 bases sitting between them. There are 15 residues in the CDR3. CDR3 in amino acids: CASSPGDGSTDTQYF. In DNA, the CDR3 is TGTGCCAGCAGTCCCGGGGACGGCAGCACAGATACGCAGTATTTT.